This T cell receptor beta chain was identified during a study of blood T cell repertoires in COVID-19. Study-level background: Samples representing acute and convalescent COVID-19 were sourced from the United States, Italy and Spain. Sources were T cells, B-cell-depleted T cells, or PBMCs; the material itself was cDNA or gDNA.

Seattle researchers signed up patients amid active infection and tracked them longitudinally. Looked up from germline, CDR1 is SGHDT and CDR2 is YYEEEE. The CDR3 spans 16 residues. V was shortened by 2 bases and J by 0 bases, with 11 bases between the two germline ends. The method was immunoSEQ multiplex PCR; TCRdb's version includes in-frame clones alone and lacks a portion of them. The sample has around 300,000 clones; 85% to 90% are singletons. The sequencing sample was made of peripheral blood. The J gene is TRBJ1-4, the V gene TRBV5-6; D is unresolved. The origin of this receptor is a woman aged 35 to 49 with COVID-19, enrolled during active disease. As DNA, the CDR3 is TGTGCCAGCAGCTTTTTGTCAGTTGCAACTAATGAAAAACTGTTTTTT. It encodes CASSFLSVATNEKLFF.